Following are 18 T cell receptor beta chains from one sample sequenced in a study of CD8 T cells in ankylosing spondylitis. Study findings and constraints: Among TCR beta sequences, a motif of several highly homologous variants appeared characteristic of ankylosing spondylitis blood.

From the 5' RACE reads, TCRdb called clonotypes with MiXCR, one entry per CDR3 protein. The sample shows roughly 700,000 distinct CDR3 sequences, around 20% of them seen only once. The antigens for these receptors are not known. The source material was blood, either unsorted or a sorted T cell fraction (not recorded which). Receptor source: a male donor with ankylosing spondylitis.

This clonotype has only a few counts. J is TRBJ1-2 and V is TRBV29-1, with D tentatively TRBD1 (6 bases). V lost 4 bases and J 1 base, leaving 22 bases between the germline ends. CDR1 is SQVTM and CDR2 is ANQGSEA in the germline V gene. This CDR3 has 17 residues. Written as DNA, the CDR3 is TGCAGCGTTGTCCCACTACGGTGGGGGGGCGTTAACTATGGCTACACCTTC. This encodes CSVVPLRWGGVNYGYTF.

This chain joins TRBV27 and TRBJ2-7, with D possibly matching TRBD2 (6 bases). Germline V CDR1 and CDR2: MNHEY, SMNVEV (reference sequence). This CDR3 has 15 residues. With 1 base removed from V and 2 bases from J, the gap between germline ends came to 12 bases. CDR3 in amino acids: CASSLYGDFPYEQYF. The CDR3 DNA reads TGTGCCAGCAGTTTATATGGGGACTTCCCCTACGAGCAGTACTTC.

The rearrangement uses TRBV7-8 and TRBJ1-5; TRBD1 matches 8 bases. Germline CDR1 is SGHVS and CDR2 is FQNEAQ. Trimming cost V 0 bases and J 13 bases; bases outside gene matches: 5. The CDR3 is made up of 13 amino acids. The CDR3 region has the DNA TGTGCCAGCAGCTTAGCGGGCGGACAGGGTCAGCATTTT. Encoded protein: CASSLAGGQGQHF. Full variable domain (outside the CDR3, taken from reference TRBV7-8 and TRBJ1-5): GAGVSQSPRYKVAKRGQDVALRCDPISGHVSLFWYQQALGQGPEFLTYFQNEAQLDKSGLPSDRFFAERPEGSVSTLKIQRTQQEDSAVYLCASSLAGGQGQHFGDGTRLSIL.

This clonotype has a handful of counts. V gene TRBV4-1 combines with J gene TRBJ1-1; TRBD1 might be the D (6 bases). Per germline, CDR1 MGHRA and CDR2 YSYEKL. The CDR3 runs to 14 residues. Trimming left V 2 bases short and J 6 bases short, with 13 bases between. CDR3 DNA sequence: TGCGCCAGCAGCCAATCGGGGACAATCTCTGAAGCTTTCTTT. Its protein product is CASSQSGTISEAFF.

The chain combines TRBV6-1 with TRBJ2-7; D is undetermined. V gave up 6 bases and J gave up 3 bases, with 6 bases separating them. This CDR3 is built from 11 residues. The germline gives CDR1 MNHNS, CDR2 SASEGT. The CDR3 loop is CASRQYYEQYF. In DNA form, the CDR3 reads TGTGCCAGCAGACAGTACTACGAGCAGTACTTC.

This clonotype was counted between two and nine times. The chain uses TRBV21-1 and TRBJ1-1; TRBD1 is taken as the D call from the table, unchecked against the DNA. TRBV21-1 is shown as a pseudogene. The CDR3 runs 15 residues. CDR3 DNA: TGTGCCAGCAGCAAAGAAAGGAGAGGGGACACTGAAGCTTTCTTT. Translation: CASSKERRGDTEAFF.

The CDR3 sequence: CASVLDSREMNTEAFF. DNA of the CDR3: TGTGCCAGCGTACTAGACAGCCGCGAGATGAACACTGAAGCTTTCTTT. The chain is built from TRBV2 and TRBJ1-1; perhaps TRBD1 as D (5 bases). The CDR3 has 16 amino acids. V was cut by 8 bases and J by 0 bases, with 19 bases left in between. Germline CDR1 is SNHLY and CDR2 is FYNNEI.

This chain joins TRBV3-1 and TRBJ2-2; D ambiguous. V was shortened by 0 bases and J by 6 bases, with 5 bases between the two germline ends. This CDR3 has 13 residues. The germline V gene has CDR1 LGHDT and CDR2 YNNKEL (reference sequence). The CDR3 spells CASSQDTPGELFF. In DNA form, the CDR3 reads TGTGCCAGCAGCCAAGATACCCCCGGGGAGCTGTTTTTT.

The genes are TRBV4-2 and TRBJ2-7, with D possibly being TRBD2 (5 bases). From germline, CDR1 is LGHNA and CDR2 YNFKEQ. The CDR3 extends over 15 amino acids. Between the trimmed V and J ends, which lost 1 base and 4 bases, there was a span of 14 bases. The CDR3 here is CASSQVRGLDYEQYF. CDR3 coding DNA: TGTGCCAGCAGCCAAGTTAGAGGGCTAGATTACGAGCAGTACTTC.

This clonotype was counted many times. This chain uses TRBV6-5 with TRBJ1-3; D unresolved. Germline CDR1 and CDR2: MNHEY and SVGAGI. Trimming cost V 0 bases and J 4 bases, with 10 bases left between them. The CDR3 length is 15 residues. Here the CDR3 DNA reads TGTGCCAGCAGTTACTCTGGCAGTCGAGGAAACACCATATATTTT. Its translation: CASSYSGSRGNTIYF.

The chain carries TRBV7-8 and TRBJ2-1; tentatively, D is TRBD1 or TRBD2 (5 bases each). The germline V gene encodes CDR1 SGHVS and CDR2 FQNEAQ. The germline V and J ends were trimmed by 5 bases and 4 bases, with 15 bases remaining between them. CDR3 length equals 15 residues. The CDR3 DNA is TGTGCCAGCAGCCATACCGGGACGGGGTACAATGAGCAGTTCTTC. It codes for CASSHTGTGYNEQFF.

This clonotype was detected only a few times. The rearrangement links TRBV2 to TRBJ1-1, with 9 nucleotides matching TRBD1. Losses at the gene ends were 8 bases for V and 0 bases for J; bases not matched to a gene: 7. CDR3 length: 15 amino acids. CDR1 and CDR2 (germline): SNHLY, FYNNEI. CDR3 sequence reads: CASRDRDLLNTEAFF. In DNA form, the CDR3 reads TGTGCCAGCCGGGACAGGGACCTCTTGAACACTGAAGCTTTCTTT.

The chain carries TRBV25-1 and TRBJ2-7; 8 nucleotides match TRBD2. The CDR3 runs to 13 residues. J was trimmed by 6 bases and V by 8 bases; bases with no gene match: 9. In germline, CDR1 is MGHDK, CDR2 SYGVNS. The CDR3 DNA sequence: TGTGCCAGCCGGGGGGGGCTTAGGGCCGAGCAGTACTTC. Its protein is CASRGGLRAEQYF.

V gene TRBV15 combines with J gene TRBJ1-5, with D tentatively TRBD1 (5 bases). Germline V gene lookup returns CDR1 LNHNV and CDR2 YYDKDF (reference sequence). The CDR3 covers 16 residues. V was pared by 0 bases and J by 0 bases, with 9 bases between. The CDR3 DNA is TGTGCCACCAGCAGAGATTTGGGGGATAGCAATCAGCCCCAGCATTTT. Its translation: CATSRDLGDSNQPQHF. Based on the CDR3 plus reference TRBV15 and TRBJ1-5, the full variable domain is DAMVIQNPRYQVTQFGKPVTLSCSQTLNHNVMYWYQQKSSQAPKLLFHYYDKDFNNEADTPDNFQSRRPNTSFCFLDIRSPGLGDTAMYLCATSRDLGDSNQPQHFGDGTRLSIL.

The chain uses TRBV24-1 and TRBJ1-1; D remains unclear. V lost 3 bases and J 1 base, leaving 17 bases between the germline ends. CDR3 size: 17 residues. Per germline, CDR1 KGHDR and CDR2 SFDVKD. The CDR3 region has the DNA TGTGCCACCAGTGATATTCGGGTCCGGTGCGCGAACACTGAAGCTTTCTTT. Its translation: CATSDIRVRCANTEAFF.

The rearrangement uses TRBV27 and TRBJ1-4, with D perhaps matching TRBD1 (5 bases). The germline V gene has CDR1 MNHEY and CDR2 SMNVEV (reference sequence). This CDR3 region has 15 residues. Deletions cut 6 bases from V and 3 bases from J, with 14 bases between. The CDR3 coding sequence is TGTGCCAGCAGCCTTAGCCGGGGGGCTAATGAAAAACTGTTTTTT. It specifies CASSLSRGANEKLFF. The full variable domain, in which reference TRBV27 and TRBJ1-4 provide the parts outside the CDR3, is EAQVTQNPRYLITVTGKKLTVTCSQNMNHEYMSWYRQDPGLGLRQIYYSMNVEVTDKGDVPEGYKVSRKEKRNFPLILESPSPNQTSLYFCASSLSRGANEKLFFGSGTQLSVL.

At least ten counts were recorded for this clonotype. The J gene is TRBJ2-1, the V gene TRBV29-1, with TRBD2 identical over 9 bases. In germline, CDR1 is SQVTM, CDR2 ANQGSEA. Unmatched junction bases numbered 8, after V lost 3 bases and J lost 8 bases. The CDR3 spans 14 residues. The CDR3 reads CSVEGGGAAHEQFF. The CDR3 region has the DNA TGCAGCGTTGAGGGCGGGGGGGCTGCGCATGAGCAGTTCTTC.

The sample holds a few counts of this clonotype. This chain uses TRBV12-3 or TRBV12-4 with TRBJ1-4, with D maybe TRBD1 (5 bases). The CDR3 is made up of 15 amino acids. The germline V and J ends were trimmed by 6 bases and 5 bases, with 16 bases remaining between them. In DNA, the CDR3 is TGTGCCAGCAGAGGTCATGACAGTGGGAATGAAAAACTGTTTTTT. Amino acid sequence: CASRGHDSGNEKLFF.